A single sample is the source of the 13 T cell receptor beta chains below, sequenced in a study of T cells in Graves' hyperthyroidism and ophthalmopathy. Amplification of TCR beta CDR3 regions was performed using RNA transcripts as template. The HTBI primer set drove a first-round RT-PCR of the TCR CDR3. TCRdb recomputed calls from the multiplex PCR reads with MiXCR, one row per CDR3 protein. The sample has approximately 600,000 distinct CDR3 sequences, around 21% seen once; the top ten hold 30% to 40%. Sequencing was carried out using blood. The origin of the receptors is a young man with Graves' ophthalmopathy.

Many counts were recorded for this clonotype. J is TRBJ2-1 and V is TRBV7-2; TRBD2 agrees at 7 bases. Germline CDR1 is SGHTA and CDR2 is FQGNSA. The CDR3 is made up of 15 amino acids. V dropped 5 bases and J dropped 4; count of bases not matched to a gene: 8. CDR3: CASSPTGTTYNEQFF. The CDR3 DNA sequence: TGTGCCAGCAGCCCAACCGGGACTACATACAATGAGCAGTTCTTC.

This clonotype was seen a handful of times. In nucleotides, the CDR3 is TGTGCCAGCAGCCCCACACTGAACGATGGCTACACCTTC. Amino acid sequence: CASSPTLNDGYTF. The chain uses TRBV3-1 and TRBJ1-2; D call uncertain. The ends were cut back, 4 bases at V and 6 bases at J, with 12 bases in the middle. There are 13 residues in the CDR3. Germline V CDR1 and CDR2: LGHDT, YNNKEL (reference sequence).

This clonotype was recorded many times. V usage is TRBV2 and J usage is TRBJ2-5; D gene uncertain. This CDR3 is 14 amino acids long. V was cut by 6 bases and J by 3 bases, with 14 bases left in between. Per germline, CDR1 SNHLY and CDR2 FYNNEI. In DNA form, the CDR3 reads TGTGCCAGCAGCCGCGCCGGGTCGAAAGAGACCCAGTACTTC. This sequence encodes CASSRAGSKETQYF.

This sequence joins TRBV4-1 and TRBJ2-7; 7 nucleotides agree with TRBD2. V shed 3 bases and J 2 bases; nucleotides not matched to a gene: 7. The CDR3 spans 15 residues. CDR1 MGHRA and CDR2 YSYEKL come from the germline V gene. CDR3 nucleotide sequence: TGCGCCAGCAGCCAGTCTCGGACTAGTCCCTACGAGCAGTACTTC. Its translation is CASSQSRTSPYEQYF.

The chain couples TRBV18 to TRBJ1-1; D unresolved. V lost 1 base and J lost 0, with 6 bases in between. This CDR3 is built from 14 residues. Germline loops: CDR1 KGHSH, CDR2 LQKENI. The CDR3 protein is CASSPLVMNTEAFF. As DNA, the CDR3 is TGTGCCAGCTCACCACTGGTTATGAACACTGAAGCTTTCTTT.

This clonotype was observed a few times. V is TRBV18 and J is TRBJ2-7, with D possibly TRBD2 on 5 matching bases. The germline V gene has CDR1 KGHSH and CDR2 LQKENI. CDR3 length equals 18 residues. V was cut by 3 bases and J by 0 bases, with 21 bases left in between. CDR3 DNA sequence: TGTGCCAGCTCACCCTGGGCCGGGCTAGCCTTTAGCTCCTACGAGCAGTACTTC. Amino acid sequence: CASSPWAGLAFSSYEQYF.

This clonotype has only a few counts. The genes are TRBV5-1 and TRBJ1-2; 10 bases map to TRBD1. The V gene's germline CDR1 is SGHRS and CDR2 YFSETQ. The V and J ends lost 4 bases and 5 bases, in that order; junction bases with no gene match: 8. This CDR3 is 15 amino acids long. The CDR3 sequence is CASSPEGQGTYGYTF. CDR3 DNA sequence: TGCGCCAGCAGCCCGGAGGGACAGGGGACATATGGCTACACCTTC.

This clonotype appeared a few times. The V gene is TRBV6-1, the J gene TRBJ1-2, with 11 bases identical to TRBD1. The CDR3 runs 14 residues. V gave up 7 bases and J gave up 7 bases; unmatched junction bases: 8. Germline CDR1 reads MNHNS; CDR2 reads SASEGT. The CDR3 coding sequence is TGTGCCAGCACCATCGGACAGGGGGCATTTGGCTACACCTTC. It translates to CASTIGQGAFGYTF.

This clonotype was observed many times. The chain links TRBV6-1 to TRBJ2-7; the match to TRBD2 covers 8 bases. V gave up 6 bases and J gave up 1 base; unmatched junction bases: 8. From germline, CDR1 is MNHNS and CDR2 SASEGT. CDR3 size: 15 residues. The CDR3 loop is CASSPGLAHSYEQYF. The CDR3 DNA follows: TGTGCCAGCAGCCCTGGACTAGCCCATTCCTACGAGCAGTACTTC.

The chain has TRBV27 and TRBJ2-2; 11 bases line up with TRBD2. Germline CDR1 reads MNHEY; CDR2 reads SMNVEV (reference sequence). The CDR3 loop spans 14 amino acids. Losses at the gene ends were 9 bases for V and 5 bases for J; bases not matched to a gene: 5. The DNA for the CDR3 is TGTGCCAGTAAAACTAGCGGGAGTACCGGGGAGCTGTTTTTT. Its translation is CASKTSGSTGELFF.

This clonotype was detected many times. This sequence joins TRBV28 and TRBJ1-5, with D unclear. This CDR3 has 12 amino acids. Looked up from germline, CDR1 is MDHEN and CDR2 is SYDVKM. Trimming took off 6 bases at V and 7 bases at J, with 10 bases between the two ends. The CDR3 nucleotides read TGTGCCAGCAGGGTCCCCAAACAGCCCCAGCATTTT. This sequence encodes CASRVPKQPQHF.

This chain links TRBV28 with TRBJ2-3; 7 bases map to TRBD2. V lost 10 bases and J lost 1; bases outside the gene matches: 5. Germline V gives CDR1 MDHEN, CDR2 SYDVKM. This CDR3 comprises 13 residues. CDR3 in DNA: TGTGCCATCGGGACTACGGGCACAGATACGCAGTATTTT. This encodes CAIGTTGTDTQYF.

This chain joins TRBV20-1 and TRBJ1-1; D unclear. CDR1 and CDR2 (germline): DFQATT, SNEGSKA (reference sequence). V shed 8 bases and J shed 1 base, with 8 bases lying between them. This CDR3 comprises 11 residues. The CDR3 spells CSPGRNTEAFF. For the CDR3, the DNA is TGCAGTCCGGGCCGGAACACTGAAGCTTTCTTT.